A selection of T cell receptor beta chains follows, all from one sample in a study of cytomegalovirus exposure and HLA in healthy donors. Only in-frame clones appear in the TCRdb table, and some are missing; sequencing was by immunoSEQ multiplex PCR. Counted here are under 150,000 clones, 75% to 80% occurring once; the ten biggest clones make up 3.3%. The sample taken for sequencing was PBMCs. These receptor sequences come from a woman aged 25-40 years in good health and CMV-seropositive. CDR3s include the opening cysteine and the closing phenylalanine or tryptophan.

TRBJ2-3,TRBV9,CASSTPRDTQYF
TRBJ1-5,TRBV5-1,CASSLAGREAQPQHF
TRBJ2-3,TRBV5-6,CASSPDRADTQYF
TRBJ2-6,TRBV7-7,CATWGEGQSGANVLTF
TRBJ2-7,TRBV6-6,CASSYPRTGNSYEQYF
TRBJ2-7,TRBV6-1,CASRSSGVIYEQYF
TRBJ1-1,TRBV16,CASSQSRGQGATEAFF
TRBJ2-1,TRBV5-1,CASSITGTSGDEQFF
TRBJ2-5,TRBV6-5,CASSYSLAGGKETQYF
TRBJ2-7,TRBV7-6,CASSSRTSGGRQYF
TRBJ2-1,TRBV7-6,CASTPVSQGAGDEQFF
TRBJ2-2,TRBV5-1,CASSLRTGDYTGELFF
TRBJ2-5,TRBV14,CASSRGPQETQYF
TRBJ2-7,TRBV7-6,CASSLQGDGYEQYF
TRBJ1-2,TRBV15,CATSRDFAGSYGYTF
TRBJ1-2,TRBV25-1,CASSEGSNYGYTF
TRBJ1-5,TRBV6-1,CASSEEGWRVEQPQHF
TRBJ2-1,TRBV9,CASSVRGGLGNEQFF